What follows are 19 T cell receptor beta chains derived from one specimen sequenced in a study of CD8 T cells in ankylosing spondylitis. Each CDR3 protein is one row after TCRdb ran MiXCR on the 5' RACE reads. Of 350,000 or so distinct CDR3 sequences listed, 11% are singletons. The sample comprised blood, either unsorted or a sorted T cell fraction (not recorded which). Receptors were obtained from a female donor with ankylosing spondylitis or in good health (not recorded which).

This clonotype was detected a few times. The V gene is TRBV24-1, the J gene TRBJ2-2; no reliable D call. The germline CDR1 and CDR2 sequences are KGHDR and SFDVKD. V gave up 8 bases and J gave up 0 bases, with 12 bases separating them. The CDR3 has 15 amino acids. The CDR3 loop is CATTSAAANTGELFF. The DNA for the CDR3 is TGTGCCACCACCTCGGCGGCGGCGAACACCGGGGAGCTGTTTTTT.

The chain recombines TRBV4-3 with TRBJ2-7, with 11 bases matching TRBD2. CDR1 LGHNA and CDR2 YSLEER come from the germline V gene. Trimming at V came to 2 bases and at J to 6 bases, leaving 9 bases not matched to a gene. This CDR3 region has 16 residues. CDR3 loop: CASSQLTSGSGAEQYF. The CDR3 nucleotides are TGCGCCAGCAGCCAATTAACTAGCGGGAGCGGGGCCGAGCAGTACTTC.

The table lists this clonotype with many counts. This chain joins TRBV27 and TRBJ1-5, with 7 bases lining up with TRBD1. Germline V CDR1 and CDR2: MNHEY, SMNVEV (reference sequence). CDR3 length: 14 residues. V lost 3 bases, J lost 6 bases, and 5 bases stayed unmatched. The CDR3 loop is CASSFRQGGQPQHF. CDR3 coding DNA: TGTGCCAGCAGTTTCCGACAGGGCGGTCAGCCCCAGCATTTT.

This clonotype was counted ten times or more. The rearrangement links TRBV6-5 to TRBJ2-7; the match to TRBD1 covers 9 bases. V gave up 2 bases and J gave up 3 bases; unmatched junction bases: 5. Germline-derived CDR1 and CDR2 are MNHEY and SVGAGI. The CDR3 covers 15 residues. CDR3 DNA: TGTGCCAGCAGTTACCGGTTGGGACAGGGCTACGAGCAGTACTTC. Amino acid sequence: CASSYRLGQGYEQYF.

This clonotype was seen many times. The rearrangement links TRBV9 to TRBJ2-5, with a possible D match to TRBD1 (5 bases). The length of the CDR3 is 14 residues. CDR1 is SGDLS and CDR2 is YYNGEE in the germline V gene. Trimming took off 6 bases at V and 5 bases at J, with 17 bases between the two ends. The CDR3 bases are TGTGCCAGCACCACAGGACCTCGGTCGGAGACCCAGTACTTC. It yields the protein CASTTGPRSETQYF.

In its sample, this clonotype was seen a few times. The chain has TRBV6-5 and TRBJ2-1, with D maybe TRBD1 (5 bases). In germline, CDR1 is MNHEY, CDR2 SVGAGI. The CDR3 is 13 residues long. Trimming pared 2 bases from V and 4 bases from J, leaving 6 bases between. The CDR3, as DNA: TGTGCCAGCAGTTACGACAGATACAATGAGCAGTTCTTC. It codes for CASSYDRYNEQFF.

This clonotype was detected only a few times. The V gene is TRBV20-1, the J gene TRBJ2-7; D possibly corresponds to TRBD1 (5 bases). The CDR3 spans 14 residues. Trimming shortened V by 6 bases and J by 0 bases, and 15 bases separated the two germline ends. Germline lookup yields CDR1 DFQATT and CDR2 SNEGSKA (reference sequence). Here the CDR3 reads CSARTQEYSYEQYF. CDR3 bases: TGCAGTGCGCGAACACAGGAATACTCCTACGAGCAGTACTTC.

A few counts support this clonotype. The rearrangement uses TRBV5-1 and TRBJ2-2; no reliable D call. This CDR3 has 12 residues. Per the germline V gene, CDR1 is SGHRS and CDR2 is YFSETQ. The V end was cut by 7 bases, the J end by 6 bases, with 10 bases between. As DNA, the CDR3 is TGCGCCAGCGGTACAGAAGCCGGGGAGCTGTTTTTT. Its translation: CASGTEAGELFF.

This clonotype was recorded many times. This chain uses TRBV12-3 or TRBV12-4 with TRBJ1-6; TRBD1 matches at 10 bases. Trimming took 6 bases from V and 7 from J; bases not matched to a gene: 9. This CDR3 comprises 16 residues. CDR3 residues: CASRKTGGLWNSPLHF. CDR3 nucleotides: TGTGCCAGCAGGAAGACAGGGGGCCTTTGGAATTCACCCCTCCACTTT.

Only a few counts were recorded for this clonotype. The chain uses TRBV7-2 and TRBJ1-5; D perhaps matches TRBD1 (6 bases). V shed 1 base and J shed 4 bases, with 14 bases lying between them. Germline V gene lookup returns CDR1 SGHTA and CDR2 FQGNSA. This CDR3 has 16 amino acids. The CDR3 nucleotides are TGTGCCAGCAGCTTAGAGGACAGAGGCTCTAATCAGCCCCAGCATTTT. It translates to CASSLEDRGSNQPQHF.

This clonotype was seen more than once but under ten times. The chain joins TRBV4-3 to TRBJ2-3; 11 positions match TRBD2. The CDR3 loop spans 16 amino acids. CDR1 is LGHNA, CDR2 YSLEER, per germline. V lost 1 base, J lost 4 bases, and 4 bases stayed unmatched. The CDR3 DNA sequence: TGCGCCAGCAGCCAAGTAGCGGGAGGGGTTGCAGATACGCAGTATTTT. As protein: CASSQVAGGVADTQYF.

The chain joins TRBV6-2 or TRBV6-3 to TRBJ1-5; D perhaps matches TRBD1 (5 bases). The germline V and J ends were trimmed by 9 bases and 7 bases, with 22 bases remaining between them. Germline V lookup: CDR1 MNHEY, CDR2 SVGEGT. The CDR3 loop spans 15 amino acids. CDR3 in amino acids: CASVEGKGPFQPQHF. The CDR3 DNA follows: TGTGCCAGTGTCGAGGGGAAGGGTCCCTTCCAGCCCCAGCATTTT.

This clonotype has more than one count but fewer than ten. The chain carries TRBV20-1 and TRBJ2-7; perhaps TRBD2 as D (5 bases). This CDR3 is built from 14 residues. V shed 1 base and J shed 4 bases, with 14 bases lying between them. Germline CDR1 DFQATT, CDR2 SNEGSKA (reference sequence). The CDR3 protein is CSARGGLAEYEQYF. The CDR3 nucleotides read TGCAGTGCTAGAGGAGGGCTAGCAGAGTACGAGCAGTACTTC.

This clonotype was counted ten times or more. J is TRBJ1-4 and V is TRBV28; maybe TRBD1 (5 bases). Germline lookup yields CDR1 MDHEN and CDR2 SYDVKM. Trimming cost V 2 bases and J 4 bases, with 14 bases left between them. This CDR3 spans 16 amino acids. The CDR3 loop is CASSLMMGRNNEKLFF. In DNA, the CDR3 is TGTGCCAGCAGTTTAATGATGGGACGGAATAATGAAAAACTGTTTTTT.

This clonotype was counted ten times or more. The chain carries TRBV5-1 and TRBJ2-1; no firm D call. Germline loops: CDR1 SGHRS, CDR2 YFSETQ. The CDR3 loop spans 14 amino acids. The germline V and J ends were trimmed by 5 bases and 6 bases, with 15 bases remaining between them. The CDR3 DNA reads TGCGCCAGCAGGAGTGCTAGTTTGGGCAATGAGCAGTTCTTC. It yields the protein CASRSASLGNEQFF.

This clonotype was counted between two and nine times. The chain links TRBV6-5 to TRBJ2-1; D is unresolved. Germline V CDR1 and CDR2: MNHEY, SVGAGI. V was trimmed by 0 bases and J by 2 bases, leaving 8 bases between them. The CDR3 is made up of 15 amino acids. The CDR3 spells CASSYSSAAYNEQFF. The CDR3 DNA sequence: TGTGCCAGCAGTTACTCGTCGGCAGCCTACAATGAGCAGTTCTTC.

This clonotype was picked up a small number of times. This sequence may be a read error, since a much larger clone differs from it by one base. The chain employs TRBV10-3 and TRBJ2-1; 7 bases are shared with TRBD2. V lost 4 bases and J lost 8; bases outside the gene matches: 14. The CDR3 consists of 16 residues. Germline CDR1 and CDR2: ENHRY and SYGVKD. The CDR3 DNA follows: TGTGCCATCAGTGGCCATGGAGGGGAGGGGAGAGATGAGCAGTTCTTC. This encodes CAISGHGGEGRDEQFF.

This clonotype was recorded many times. The genes are TRBV15 and TRBJ1-4, with D unresolved. V lost 1 base and J 5 bases, leaving 5 bases between the germline ends. CDR1 LNHNV and CDR2 YYDKDF come from the germline V gene (reference sequence). The CDR3 runs to 13 residues. CDR3 nucleotide sequence: TGTGCCACCAGCAGAGCACAGAATGAAAAACTGTTTTTT. It yields the protein CATSRAQNEKLFF.

This clonotype was counted a few times. This chain connects TRBV19 to TRBJ1-5; maybe TRBD1 (6 bases). V was pared by 5 bases and J by 3 bases, with 11 bases between. The germline CDR1 and CDR2 sequences are LNHDA and SQIVND (reference sequence). This CDR3 contains 14 residues. The CDR3 here is CASSVTGNNQPQHF. In DNA form, the CDR3 reads TGTGCCAGTAGTGTCACAGGGAACAATCAGCCCCAGCATTTT.